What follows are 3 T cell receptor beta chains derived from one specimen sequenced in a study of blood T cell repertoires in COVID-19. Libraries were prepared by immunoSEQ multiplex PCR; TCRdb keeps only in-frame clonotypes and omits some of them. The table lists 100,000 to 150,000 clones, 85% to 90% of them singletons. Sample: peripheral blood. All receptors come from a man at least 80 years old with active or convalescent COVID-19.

This CDR3 reads CASSLPGPGMVYEQYF. DNA of the CDR3: TGTGCCAGCAGCCTCCCAGGACCAGGGATGGTCTACGAGCAGTACTTC. This chain connects TRBV21-1 to TRBJ2-7; TRBD1, the table's D call, lacks a check against the DNA. TRBV21-1 corresponds to a pseudogene. The CDR3 is 16 residues long.

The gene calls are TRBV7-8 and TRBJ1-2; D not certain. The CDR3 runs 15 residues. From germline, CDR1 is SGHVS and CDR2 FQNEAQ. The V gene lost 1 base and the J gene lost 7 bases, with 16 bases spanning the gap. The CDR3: CASSLGPWQEGGYTF. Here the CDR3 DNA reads TGTGCCAGCAGCTTAGGCCCGTGGCAAGAGGGTGGCTACACCTTC.

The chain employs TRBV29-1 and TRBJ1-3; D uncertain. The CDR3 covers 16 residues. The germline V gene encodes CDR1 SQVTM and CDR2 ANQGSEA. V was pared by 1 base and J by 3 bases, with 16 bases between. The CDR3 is CSVEVRLGAYGNTIYF. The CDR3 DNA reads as TGCAGCGTTGAAGTCAGGCTGGGAGCCTATGGAAACACCATATATTTT. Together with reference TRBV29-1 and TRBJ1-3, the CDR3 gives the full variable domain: SAVISQKPSRDICQRGTSLTIQCQVDSQVTMMFWYRQQPGQSLTLIATANQGSEATYESGFVIDKFPISRPNLTFSTLTVSNMSPEDSSIYLCSVEVRLGAYGNTIYFGEGSWLTVV.